What follows are 24 T cell receptor beta chains derived from one specimen sequenced in a study of cytomegalovirus exposure and HLA in healthy donors. The method was immunoSEQ multiplex PCR; TCRdb's version includes in-frame clones alone and lacks a portion of them. The sample carries roughly 150,000 clones, over 90% recorded once. Source material: PBMCs. Receptors were obtained from a man younger than 35 in good health and CMV-seropositive.

The J gene is TRBJ2-2, the V gene TRBV9; 8 positions agree with TRBD1. The CDR3 is 17 residues long. V shed 4 bases, J shed 0 bases, and the junction held 8 bases outside the gene matches. Germline values: CDR1 SGDLS, CDR2 YYNGEE. CDR3 bases: TGTGCCAGCAGCCGCGGACAGGGTCGTTCGAACACCGGGGAGCTGTTTTTT. Protein sequence: CASSRGQGRSNTGELFF.

The chain carries TRBV6-4 and TRBJ2-2, with D uncertain. V lost 7 bases to trimming and J lost 7 bases, with 10 bases between them. This CDR3 is built from 12 residues. CDR1 is MRHNA and CDR2 is SNTAGT in the germline V gene. In DNA form, the CDR3 reads TGTGCCAGCAAGCAAGGAGACGGGGAGCTGTTTTTT. Translating gives CASKQGDGELFF.

The chain links TRBV4-1 to TRBJ2-1; 9 bases are a match to TRBD2. Germline loops: CDR1 MGHRA, CDR2 YSYEKL. The V segment lost 1 base and the J segment 3 bases; nucleotides outside the gene matches: 7. The length of the CDR3 is 17 residues. CDR3 nucleotide sequence: TGCGCCAGCAGCCAAGGTCAAGGAGCGGGAGGCTACAATGAGCAGTTCTTC. Amino acid sequence: CASSQGQGAGGYNEQFF.

V usage is TRBV28 and J usage is TRBJ2-7; D is uncertain. V was pared by 3 bases and J by 2 bases, with 8 bases between. The germline CDR1 and CDR2 sequences are MDHEN and SYDVKM. This CDR3 comprises 13 residues. CDR3 DNA sequence: TGTGCCAGCAGTTTTGAGGTCCCCTACGAGCAGTACTTC. Translated: CASSFEVPYEQYF.

This sequence joins TRBV19 and TRBJ2-3; 12 bases match TRBD2. V was pared by 5 bases and J by 0 bases, with 9 bases of the junction left unmatched. The CDR3 runs to 18 residues. In germline, CDR1 is LNHDA, CDR2 SQIVND (reference sequence). In DNA, the CDR3 is TGTGCCAGTAGTGGGGGACTAGCGGGCACCCCTAGCACAGATACGCAGTATTTT. Translation gives CASSGGLAGTPSTDTQYF.

The chain is built from TRBV5-1 and TRBJ1-4, with D possibly being TRBD1 (5 bases). The V and J ends lost 5 bases and 4 bases respectively, with 18 bases between them. In germline, CDR1 is SGHRS, CDR2 YFSETQ. The CDR3 sequence is 16 residues long. The CDR3 DNA reads as TGCGCCAGCAGGCCCCAAGGAAGGGGCGGTAATGAAAAACTGTTTTTT. Its translation is CASRPQGRGGNEKLFF.

Points on this clone: Additional DNA sequences in this sample encode the identical CDR3. The CDR3 loop reads CASSEGTGGFYGYTF. Here the CDR3 DNA reads TGTGCCAGCAGTGAGGGGACAGGGGGCTTCTATGGCTACACCTTC. This sequence joins TRBV6-1 and TRBJ1-2, with TRBD1 matching over 12 bases. The CDR3 is made up of 15 amino acids. With V trimmed by 3 bases and J by 4 bases, 3 bases remained unmatched. CDR1 MNHNS and CDR2 SASEGT come from the germline V gene.

The CDR3 here is CASSYMGQQETQYF. The DNA of the CDR3 is TGTGCCAGCAGTTACATGGGACAGCAAGAGACCCAGTACTTC. This chain connects TRBV6-6 to TRBJ2-5; 7 bases line up with TRBD1. Germline V gives CDR1 MNHNY, CDR2 SVGAGI (reference sequence). The J segment lost 2 bases and the V segment lost 2 bases, leaving 2 bases of the junction unmatched. The CDR3 is 14 residues long.

V is TRBV19 and J is TRBJ2-1; 14 positions agree with TRBD2. The germline V gene encodes CDR1 LNHDA and CDR2 SQIVND (reference sequence). This CDR3 is 17 amino acids long. Trimming cost V 3 bases and J 2 bases; bases outside gene matches: 3. In DNA form, the CDR3 reads TGTGCCAGTAGTATGGGGGGACTAGCGGGAGCCTACAATGAGCAGTTCTTC. Encoded protein: CASSMGGLAGAYNEQFF.

The V gene is TRBV30, the J gene TRBJ1-4; unclear D gene. The CDR3 runs to 13 residues. V was clipped by 3 bases and J by 4 bases, with 9 bases between them. The germline CDR1 and CDR2 sequences are GTSNPN and SVGIG (reference sequence). In DNA, the CDR3 is TGTGCCTGGAGGAGCCCGTATAATGAAAAACTGTTTTTT. Translated: CAWRSPYNEKLFF.

The rearrangement uses TRBV16 and TRBJ2-2, with D uncertain. V was clipped by 2 bases and J by 6 bases, with 13 bases between them. Germline V gene data show CDR1 as KGHSY and CDR2 as FQNENV. The CDR3 covers 15 residues. CDR3 coding DNA: TGTGCCAGCAGCCAACCGAGCGCGCGGTCCGGGGAGCTGTTTTTT. It codes for CASSQPSARSGELFF.

V usage is TRBV5-6 and J usage is TRBJ2-7; 8 bases are a match to TRBD1. The germline V gene has CDR1 SGHDT and CDR2 YYEEEE. The V segment lost 5 bases and the J segment 1 base; nucleotides outside the gene matches: 5. The CDR3 is 14 residues long. The CDR3 coding sequence is TGTGCCAGCAGTTCTACAGGGGGGTCCTACGAGCAGTACTTC. Its translation is CASSSTGGSYEQYF. The variable domain in full, completed from reference TRBV5-6 and TRBJ2-7, reads DAGVTQSPTHLIKTRGQQVTLRCSPKSGHDTVSWYQQALGQGPQFIFQYYEEEERQRGNFPDRFSGHQFPNYSSELNVNALLLGDSALYLCASSSTGGSYEQYFGPGTRLTVT.

The rearrangement uses TRBV5-4 and TRBJ2-2; D remains unclear. CDR1 is SGHNT and CDR2 is YYREEE in the germline V gene (reference sequence). The V end lost 2 bases, the J end lost 1 base, and 3 bases lay between the germline ends. This CDR3 comprises 13 residues. The DNA of the CDR3 is TGTGCCAGCAGCTTTATGAACACCGGGGAGCTGTTTTTT. Its translation: CASSFMNTGELFF.

In DNA form, the CDR3 reads TGTGCCAGCCGGTTAGGGGCTGGCTCTGGAAACACCATATATTTT. Its translation is CASRLGAGSGNTIYF. The chain joins TRBV2 to TRBJ1-3; a possible D gene is TRBD1 (5 bases). Germline CDR1 SNHLY, CDR2 FYNNEI. V lost 8 bases and J lost 0, with 14 bases in between. The length of the CDR3 is 15 residues.

The J gene is TRBJ1-6, the V gene TRBV7-6; perhaps TRBD1 as D (5 bases). This CDR3 contains 16 residues. In germline, CDR1 is SGHVS, CDR2 FNYEAQ. V shed 2 bases and J shed 10 bases, with 18 bases lying between them. The chain's CDR3 is CASSLLQDPNRSPLHF. In nucleotides, the CDR3 is TGTGCCAGCAGCTTACTACAGGACCCTAATCGGTCACCCCTCCACTTT.

This sequence joins TRBV11-2 and TRBJ2-3; the D is unclear. The V end lost 2 bases, the J end lost 6 bases, and 6 bases lay between the germline ends. CDR1 is SGHAT and CDR2 is FQNNGV in the germline V gene. The CDR3 is made up of 12 amino acids. DNA for the CDR3: TGTGCCAGCAGCTTACTTTCCGATACGCAGTATTTT. It yields the protein CASSLLSDTQYF.

The chain recombines TRBV2 with TRBJ2-7; tentative D call: TRBD2 (6 bases). From germline, CDR1 is SNHLY and CDR2 FYNNEI. CDR3 length: 17 residues. The V and J ends lost 1 base and 0 bases respectively, with 16 bases between them. CDR3 coding DNA: TGTGCCAGCAGTGAAGGGGCTAGCGAGATTAGCTCCTACGAGCAGTACTTC. This gives the protein CASSEGASEISSYEQYF.

The count of this clone is one. The CDR3 DNA reads TGTGCCAGCAGCCCAAGGAGGTCCGTGGATAATGGCTACACCTTC. As protein: CASSPRRSVDNGYTF. The chain joins TRBV7-6 to TRBJ1-2; D not certain. There are 15 residues in the CDR3. Germline V lookup: CDR1 SGHVS, CDR2 FNYEAQ. V lost 5 bases, J lost 6 bases, and 19 bases lay in between.

The chain uses TRBV10-3 and TRBJ2-7; TRBD1 aligns across 8 bases. With V trimmed by 6 bases and J by 5 bases, 9 bases remained unmatched. This CDR3 is built from 14 residues. The germline V gene has CDR1 ENHRY and CDR2 SYGVKD. Here the CDR3 DNA reads TGTGCCATCAGCGGAGGACAGGGAATTGACGAGCAGTACTTC. This gives the protein CAISGGQGIDEQYF.

This chain links TRBV28 with TRBJ1-6, with D uncertain. Per germline, CDR1 MDHEN and CDR2 SYDVKM. This CDR3 has 15 residues. V lost 7 bases and J lost 10, with 20 bases in between. CDR3 in DNA: TGTGCCAGCACCTTACCCCGCGGCTTAGGATCACCCCTCCACTTT. This sequence encodes CASTLPRGLGSPLHF.

The DNA of the CDR3 is TGTGCCAGCAGCCCCCGTGGCCTGTCCTCCTACGAGCAGTACTTC. The encoded protein is CASSPRGLSSYEQYF. The chain couples TRBV4-2 to TRBJ2-7, with no clear D. CDR1 and CDR2 from the germline V gene are LGHNA and YNFKEQ. V was cut by 4 bases and J by 0 bases, with 13 bases left in between. The CDR3 covers 15 residues.

The chain recombines TRBV4-1 with TRBJ2-3; D perhaps matches TRBD2 (5 bases). Germline CDR1 and CDR2: MGHRA and YSYEKL. The CDR3 covers 15 residues. The germline V and J ends were trimmed by 0 bases and 6 bases, with 13 bases remaining between them. CDR3 sequence reads: CASSQDRARGDTQYF. In DNA form, the CDR3 reads TGCGCCAGCAGCCAAGATCGGGCCCGCGGGGATACGCAGTATTTT.

V gene TRBV29-1 combines with J gene TRBJ2-6; weak D call: TRBD1 (6 bases). The CDR3 runs to 16 residues. V was shortened by 5 bases and J by 0 bases, with 14 bases between the two germline ends. Germline CDR1 reads SQVTM; CDR2 reads ANQGSEA. The CDR3 DNA reads as TGCAGCGTTAGTGACAGGTTAAGCTCTGGGGCCAACGTCCTGACTTTC. It specifies CSVSDRLSSGANVLTF.

The genes are TRBV30 and TRBJ1-4; D might be TRBD1 (6 bases). The CDR3 loop spans 15 amino acids. Between the trimmed V and J ends, which lost 3 bases and 5 bases, there was a span of 16 bases. The germline V gene encodes CDR1 GTSNPN and CDR2 SVGIG (reference sequence). The CDR3 protein is CAWRITGRRNEKLFF. The CDR3 region has the DNA TGTGCCTGGAGGATCACAGGGCGACGGAATGAAAAACTGTTTTTT. Looking up the rest from reference TRBV30 and TRBJ1-4 gives the full variable domain: SQTIHQWPATLVQPVGSPLSLECTVEGTSNPNLYWYRQAAGRGLQLLFYSVGIGQISSEVPQNLSASRPQDRQFILSSKKLLLSDSGFYLCAWRITGRRNEKLFFGSGTQLSVL.